Listed below are T cell receptor beta chains from one sample, sequenced in a study of cytotoxic CD8 clonotypes in ibrutinib-treated CLL. TCRdb keeps only in-frame clones here, not all; method: immunoSEQ multiplex PCR. Seen here are some 140,000 clones, 91% observed once, and the top ten hold roughly a tenth. The material sequenced was PBMCs, taken after 12 months of ibrutinib treatment. These receptors all stem from a human donor with chronic lymphocytic leukemia. Each CDR3 is given with its conserved first and last residue. D genes are given only for firm matches. Only some rows state a clone size, as once, few, many or a class for expanded clones.

j_call: TRBJ2-3
d_call: NA
v_call: TRBV10-3
clone_size: NA
cdr3_aa: CATLSGLEGGRTDTQYF
cdr3_nt: TGTGCCACCCTTTCTGGCCTGGAGGGGGGACGCACAGATACGCAGTATTTT

j_call: TRBJ1-4
d_call: NA
v_call: TRBV9
clone_size: NA
cdr3_aa: CASSASGANEKLFF
cdr3_nt: TGTGCCAGCAGCGCATCAGGAGCTAATGAAAAACTGTTTTTT

j_call: TRBJ2-5
d_call: NA
v_call: TRBV10-3
clone_size: NA
cdr3_aa: CAIRGQETQYF
cdr3_nt: TGTGCCATCAGAGGACAAGAGACCCAGTACTTC

j_call: TRBJ2-7
d_call: TRBD2
v_call: TRBV28
clone_size: NA
cdr3_aa: CASSPGVWRERYEQYF
cdr3_nt: TGTGCCAGCAGTCCCGGGGTATGGCGGGAGAGATACGAGCAGTACTTC

j_call: TRBJ2-1
d_call: TRBD2
v_call: TRBV9
clone_size: NA
cdr3_aa: CASSPPGLGQLHNEQFF
cdr3_nt: TGTGCCAGCAGCCCTCCGGGACTAGGCCAACTCCACAATGAGCAGTTCTTC

j_call: TRBJ2-5
d_call: NA
v_call: TRBV30
clone_size: NA
cdr3_aa: CAWSAQETQYF
cdr3_nt: TGTGCCTGGAGTGCGCAAGAGACCCAGTACTTC

j_call: TRBJ2-7
d_call: NA
v_call: TRBV6-1
clone_size: NA
cdr3_aa: CASSEAGRYEQYF
cdr3_nt: TGTGCCAGCAGTGAAGCGGGGCGGTACGAGCAGTACTTC

j_call: TRBJ2-3
d_call: NA
v_call: TRBV21-1
clone_size: NA
cdr3_aa: CASSKNPNSGRASADTQYF
cdr3_nt: TGTGCCAGCAGCAAAAATCCCAACAGCGGGAGGGCCTCCGCAGATACGCAGTATTTT

j_call: TRBJ1-4
d_call: TRBD1
v_call: TRBV6-5
clone_size: NA
cdr3_aa: CASSYKGQQKLFF
cdr3_nt: TGTGCCAGCAGTTACAAGGGACAGCAAAAACTGTTTTTT

j_call: TRBJ1-3
d_call: NA
v_call: TRBV11-2
clone_size: NA
cdr3_aa: CASSVRLSIGNTIYF
cdr3_nt: TGTGCCAGCAGCGTAAGGCTCAGTATCGGAAACACCATATATTTT

j_call: TRBJ2-7
d_call: TRBD2
v_call: TRBV6-5
clone_size: NA
cdr3_aa: CASSKGTSSNYEQYF
cdr3_nt: TGTGCCAGCTCAAAGGGGACTAGCAGTAACTACGAGCAGTACTTC

j_call: TRBJ2-3
d_call: TRBD2
v_call: TRBV15
clone_size: NA
cdr3_aa: CATSEGLAGGPGTDTQYF
cdr3_nt: TGTGCCACCAGCGAAGGGCTAGCGGGAGGGCCCGGCACAGATACGCAGTATTTT

j_call: TRBJ2-1
d_call: TRBD2
v_call: TRBV6-5
clone_size: NA
cdr3_aa: CASSYTGEGEQFF
cdr3_nt: TGTGCCAGCAGTTACACGGGGGAGGGTGAGCAGTTCTTC

j_call: TRBJ2-7
d_call: TRBD2
v_call: TRBV19
clone_size: NA
cdr3_aa: CASSMGGLADRREQYF
cdr3_nt: TGTGCCAGTAGTATGGGGGGACTAGCGGACCGCCGGGAGCAGTACTTC

j_call: TRBJ2-7
d_call: TRBD2
v_call: TRBV5-4
clone_size: NA
cdr3_aa: CASSPSAGGLYEQYF
cdr3_nt: TGTGCCAGCAGCCCCTCAGCGGGAGGGCTCTACGAGCAGTACTTC

j_call: TRBJ2-3
d_call: NA
v_call: TRBV19
clone_size: NA
cdr3_aa: CASTKGLTSTDTQYF
cdr3_nt: TGTGCCAGTACCAAGGGACTGACTAGCACAGATACGCAGTATTTT

j_call: TRBJ2-7
d_call: NA
v_call: TRBV7-9
clone_size: NA
cdr3_aa: CASTHERGANEQYF
cdr3_nt: TGTGCCAGCACCCATGAAAGGGGGGCGAACGAGCAGTACTTC

j_call: TRBJ2-5
d_call: NA
v_call: TRBV5-4
clone_size: once
cdr3_aa: CASSWGQETQYF
cdr3_nt: TGTGCCAGCAGCTGGGGACAAGAGACCCAGTACTTC

j_call: TRBJ2-1
d_call: NA
v_call: TRBV28
clone_size: NA
cdr3_aa: CASSQQGGGAREQFF
cdr3_nt: TGTGCCAGCAGCCAACAGGGCGGGGGAGCACGTGAGCAGTTCTTC

j_call: TRBJ2-1
d_call: NA
v_call: TRBV2
clone_size: NA
cdr3_aa: CASSGPYNEQFF
cdr3_nt: TGTGCCAGCAGTGGGCCGTACAATGAGCAGTTCTTC

j_call: TRBJ2-7
d_call: NA
v_call: TRBV6-6
clone_size: once
cdr3_aa: CASRFSGLLYEQYF
cdr3_nt: TGTGCCAGCAGATTTTCGGGTCTCCTCTACGAGCAGTACTTC

j_call: TRBJ2-1
d_call: TRBD2
v_call: TRBV6-5
clone_size: once
cdr3_aa: CASRLSGREYNEQFF
cdr3_nt: TGTGCCAGCAGGCTTAGCGGGAGGGAGTACAATGAGCAGTTCTTC

j_call: TRBJ2-1
d_call: NA
v_call: TRBV25-1
clone_size: NA
cdr3_aa: CASSEWETTYNEQFF
cdr3_nt: TGTGCCAGCAGTGAATGGGAGACTACCTACAATGAGCAGTTCTTC

j_call: TRBJ2-7
d_call: TRBD1
v_call: TRBV2
clone_size: NA
cdr3_aa: CASSEAFRVGTGEIEQYF
cdr3_nt: TGTGCCAGCAGTGAAGCGTTCAGGGTCGGGACAGGGGAAATCGAGCAGTACTTC

j_call: TRBJ1-2
d_call: TRBD1
v_call: TRBV28
clone_size: NA
cdr3_aa: CATRQGAVEGYTF
cdr3_nt: TGTGCCACCCGACAGGGGGCGGTTGAAGGCTACACCTTC

j_call: TRBJ2-2
d_call: TRBD1
v_call: TRBV14
clone_size: NA
cdr3_aa: CASSPRQGTGELFF
cdr3_nt: TGTGCCAGCAGCCCCCGACAGGGCACCGGGGAGCTGTTTTTT

j_call: TRBJ2-3
d_call: NA
v_call: TRBV28
clone_size: once
cdr3_aa: CASSIWQGPDTQYF
cdr3_nt: TGTGCCAGCAGTATATGGCAGGGACCAGATACGCAGTATTTT

j_call: TRBJ2-1
d_call: NA
v_call: TRBV7-2
clone_size: NA
cdr3_aa: CASSQGRAGYNEQFF
cdr3_nt: TGTGCCAGCAGCCAAGGTAGGGCGGGGTACAATGAGCAGTTCTTC

j_call: TRBJ2-7
d_call: NA
v_call: TRBV15
clone_size: few
cdr3_aa: CATSRDSVAPEQYF
cdr3_nt: TGTGCCACCAGCAGAGATTCCGTGGCCCCCGAGCAGTACTTC

j_call: TRBJ2-5
d_call: NA
v_call: TRBV6-5
clone_size: few
cdr3_aa: CASSPRPDGQETQYF
cdr3_nt: TGTGCCAGCAGCCCCCGGCCGGACGGCCAAGAGACCCAGTACTTC

j_call: TRBJ2-6
d_call: NA
v_call: TRBV19
clone_size: NA
cdr3_aa: CASSKRTVRSGANVLTF
cdr3_nt: TGTGCCAGTAGCAAACGGACAGTTCGATCTGGGGCCAACGTCCTGACTTTC

j_call: TRBJ2-5
d_call: NA
v_call: TRBV30
clone_size: NA
cdr3_aa: CAWRRRVGEETQYF
cdr3_nt: TGTGCCTGGAGGCGAAGGGTGGGCGAGGAGACCCAGTACTTC

j_call: TRBJ1-5
d_call: NA
v_call: TRBV23-1
clone_size: NA
cdr3_aa: CASSPAWWNQPQHF
cdr3_nt: TGCGCCAGCAGTCCCGCGTGGTGGAATCAGCCCCAGCATTTT

j_call: TRBJ2-3
d_call: NA
v_call: TRBV28
clone_size: NA
cdr3_aa: CASSLSILDTDTQYF
cdr3_nt: TGTGCCAGCAGTTTATCGATACTGGACACAGATACGCAGTATTTT

j_call: TRBJ2-7
d_call: TRBD2
v_call: TRBV27
clone_size: NA
cdr3_aa: CASSQHSGTSYEQYF
cdr3_nt: TGTGCCAGCAGTCAACACTCCGGGACTAGCTACGAGCAGTACTTC

j_call: TRBJ1-2
d_call: NA
v_call: TRBV7-9
clone_size: NA
cdr3_aa: CASSFSGANYGYTF
cdr3_nt: TGTGCCAGCAGCTTTTCAGGAGCTAACTATGGCTACACCTTC

j_call: TRBJ1-1
d_call: NA
v_call: TRBV18
clone_size: NA
cdr3_aa: CASSPPSSVLEAFF
cdr3_nt: TGTGCCAGCTCACCACCGTCCAGCGTGCTTGAAGCTTTCTTT

j_call: TRBJ2-7
d_call: NA
v_call: TRBV21-1
clone_size: once
cdr3_aa: CASSKESRQNEQYF
cdr3_nt: TGTGCCAGCAGCAAAGAGTCCCGGCAGAACGAGCAGTACTTC

j_call: TRBJ2-4
d_call: NA
v_call: TRBV28
clone_size: once
cdr3_aa: CASKNPANIQYF
cdr3_nt: TGTGCCAGCAAAAATCCCGCAAACATTCAGTACTTC

j_call: TRBJ2-3
d_call: NA
v_call: TRBV30
clone_size: NA
cdr3_aa: CAWSFEGTQYF
cdr3_nt: TGTGCCTGGAGTTTTGAGGGCACGCAGTATTTT

j_call: TRBJ1-1
d_call: NA
v_call: TRBV11-2
clone_size: NA
cdr3_aa: CASSGAVNTEAFF
cdr3_nt: TGTGCCAGCAGCGGAGCAGTGAACACTGAAGCTTTCTTT

j_call: TRBJ2-1
d_call: NA
v_call: TRBV7-9
clone_size: NA
cdr3_aa: CASSLGEGVNEQFF
cdr3_nt: TGTGCCAGCAGCTTAGGAGAAGGGGTCAATGAGCAGTTCTTC

j_call: TRBJ2-3
d_call: NA
v_call: TRBV18
clone_size: NA
cdr3_aa: CASSPIGVSTDTQYF
cdr3_nt: TGTGCCAGCTCACCAATAGGGGTTAGCACAGATACGCAGTATTTT

j_call: TRBJ1-1
d_call: NA
v_call: TRBV28
clone_size: NA
cdr3_aa: CASSWGENTEAFF
cdr3_nt: TGTGCCAGCAGCTGGGGAGAGAACACTGAAGCTTTCTTT

j_call: TRBJ1-2
d_call: TRBD1
v_call: TRBV29-1
clone_size: NA
cdr3_aa: CSVEQGQAGGYTF
cdr3_nt: TGCAGCGTTGAACAGGGACAGGCCGGCGGCTACACCTTC

j_call: TRBJ2-5
d_call: TRBD2
v_call: TRBV19
clone_size: NA
cdr3_aa: CASSPGLAGVLGKTQYF
cdr3_nt: TGTGCCAGTAGTCCGGGACTAGCGGGAGTCCTCGGAAAGACCCAGTACTTC